One and the same sample provided the 30 T cell receptor beta chains below, sequenced in a study of blood T cell repertoires in COVID-19. Clones were sequenced by immunoSEQ multiplex PCR, and TCRdb holds only the in-frame ones, with some missing. The data show fewer than 300,000 clones, around nine tenths seen once. The specimen sequenced was peripheral blood. All receptors come from a woman aged 40 to 50 who had recovered from COVID-19.

The chain joins TRBV5-1 to TRBJ1-2; 8 nucleotides match TRBD1. Germline CDR1 is SGHRS and CDR2 is YFSETQ. The V and J ends lost 0 bases and 0 bases, in that order; junction bases with no gene match: 1. The CDR3 has 15 residues. CDR3 sequence (DNA): TGCGCCAGCAGCTTGGGGACAGGGACTAACTATGGCTACACCTTC. It specifies CASSLGTGTNYGYTF. Complete variable domain (other parts from reference TRBV5-1 and TRBJ1-2): KAGVTQTPRYLIKTRGQQVTLSCSPISGHRSVSWYQQTPGQGLQFLFEYFSETQRNKGNFPGRFSGRQFSNSRSEMNVSTLELGDSALYLCASSLGTGTNYGYTFGSGTRLTVV.

This chain uses TRBV6-5 with TRBJ1-5; D uncertain. The CDR3 has 12 amino acids. Deletions cut 6 bases from V and 7 bases from J, with 10 bases between. Germline lookup yields CDR1 MNHEY and CDR2 SVGAGI. CDR3 protein: CASSPIGQPQHF. The CDR3 nucleotides read TGTGCCAGCAGCCCCATCGGGCAGCCCCAGCATTTT.

The chain couples TRBV7-9 to TRBJ1-1; tentatively, D is TRBD1 (6 bases). V lost 2 bases, J lost 4 bases, and 14 bases lay in between. There are 15 residues in the CDR3. CDR1 SEHNR and CDR2 FQNEAQ come from the germline V gene (reference sequence). Here the CDR3 DNA reads TGTGCCAGCAGCTTACTTGGGGGAGGGGGCACTGAAGCTTTCTTT. This gives the protein CASSLLGGGGTEAFF.

This rearrangement joins TRBV15 to TRBJ2-1; a weak D match, TRBD2 (6 bases). This CDR3 has 15 residues. The V gene lost 4 bases and the J gene lost 2 bases, with 12 bases spanning the gap. Germline-derived CDR1 and CDR2 are LNHNV and YYDKDF (reference sequence). CDR3 in DNA: TGTGCCACCAGCAACACCGGGACTGCCTACAATGAGCAGTTCTTC. Its translation: CATSNTGTAYNEQFF.

The genes are TRBV9 and TRBJ2-1; 7 bases align to TRBD1. The CDR3 sequence is 14 residues long. Germline V CDR1 and CDR2: SGDLS, YYNGEE. J gave up 3 bases and V 2 bases, and 2 bases lay outside the gene matches. The CDR3 region has the DNA TGTGCCAGCAGCGTGGGACAGATCTACAATGAGCAGTTCTTC. This sequence encodes CASSVGQIYNEQFF.

This sequence joins TRBV29-1 and TRBJ1-2, with D perhaps matching TRBD1 (5 bases). Germline values: CDR1 SQVTM, CDR2 ANQGSEA. This CDR3 is built from 14 residues. V lost 4 bases to trimming and J lost 7 bases, with 19 bases between them. This CDR3 is CSVGILGRRPGYTF. The CDR3 region has the DNA TGCAGCGTTGGGATTCTGGGGCGCCGCCCTGGCTACACCTTC.

This rearrangement joins TRBV7-6 to TRBJ2-7; 16 bases line up with TRBD2. CDR1 and CDR2 (germline): SGHVS, FNYEAQ. The length of the CDR3 is 16 residues. J was trimmed by 7 bases and V by 5 bases; bases with no gene match: 8. CDR3 DNA sequence: TGTGCCAGCAGCCCGGGACTAGCGGGAGGGGTCGGGGAGCAGTACTTC. Translated, it gives CASSPGLAGGVGEQYF.

For this clone: A junction boundary mismatches the germline segment, possibly from a read error. The chain joins TRBV24-1 to TRBJ1-2; a possible D gene is TRBD1 (5 bases). The CDR3 loop spans 14 amino acids. The germline gives CDR1 KGHDR, CDR2 SFDVKD. CDR3 DNA sequence: TGTGCCACCAGTGCCTCGGGAGGGGCCTATAGCTACACCTTC. Translation: CATSASGGAYSYTF.

J is TRBJ2-3 and V is TRBV7-2; 7 bases fit TRBD2. Germline V gene data show CDR1 as SGHTA and CDR2 as FQGNSA. The trim removed 0 bases at V and 6 bases at J, leaving 9 bases unmatched. The CDR3 is 16 amino acids. In DNA, the CDR3 is TGTGCCAGCAGCTTAGCGCCTAGCGGAGGGGTTGATACGCAGTATTTT. It translates to CASSLAPSGGVDTQYF.

This sequence joins TRBV19 and TRBJ2-1; 8 bases are shared with TRBD1. With V trimmed by 0 bases and J by 2 bases, 3 bases remained unmatched. The CDR3 is made up of 16 amino acids. Germline V lookup: CDR1 LNHDA, CDR2 SQIVND (reference sequence). CDR3 coding DNA: TGTGCCAGTAGTATAGAATCGACAGGGGCCTACAATGAGCAGTTCTTC. Translated: CASSIESTGAYNEQFF.

This clone was counted once. DNA of the CDR3: TGTGCCAGCAGTGTAGCGGGCTTTTGGAATGAGCAGTTCTTC. This sequence encodes CASSVAGFWNEQFF. The J gene is TRBJ2-1, the V gene TRBV27, with 7 nucleotides matching TRBD2. This CDR3 region has 14 residues. Trimming removed 5 bases from V and 7 bases from J; junction bases left unmatched: 8. Germline values: CDR1 MNHEY, CDR2 SMNVEV (reference sequence).

The rearrangement links TRBV6-2 or TRBV6-3 to TRBJ1-5; D may be TRBD1 (6 bases). From germline, CDR1 is MNHEY and CDR2 SVGEGT. V was pared by 5 bases and J by 2 bases, with 16 bases between. This CDR3 is 16 amino acids long. The CDR3 DNA sequence: TGTGCCAGCAGTAGCCAGGTGGGGGCAGGCAATCAGCCCCAGCATTTT. Protein: CASSSQVGAGNQPQHF.

This chain joins TRBV27 and TRBJ2-1; a weak D match, TRBD1 (6 bases). Per the germline V gene, CDR1 is MNHEY and CDR2 is SMNVEV (reference sequence). The CDR3 loop spans 18 amino acids. Trimming removed 6 bases from V and 3 bases from J, with 24 bases in between. CDR3 nucleotide sequence: TGTGCCAGCAGACTTAATCCCAGGGGAATGGATGTCTACAATGAGCAGTTCTTC. Encoded protein: CASRLNPRGMDVYNEQFF.

The rearrangement uses TRBV19 and TRBJ1-6; D may be TRBD1 (6 bases). There are 14 residues in the CDR3. Germline-derived CDR1 and CDR2 are LNHDA and SQIVND (reference sequence). Trimming left V 4 bases short and J 7 bases short, with 11 bases between. The CDR3 DNA sequence: TGTGCCAGTAGTACCGGACAGCCAAATTCACCCCTCCACTTT. Translation: CASSTGQPNSPLHF.

This clone was seen only a few times. The DNA for the CDR3 is TGTGCCAGCAAAGGGGGGGGAGGGCCGGTCGGTACGCAGTATTTT. Its translation is CASKGGGGPVGTQYF. The chain combines TRBV7-2 with TRBJ2-3; tentative D call: TRBD2 (7 bases). V was trimmed by 7 bases and J by 8 bases, leaving 22 bases between them. Germline loops: CDR1 SGHTA, CDR2 FQGNSA. The CDR3 has 15 amino acids.

This clone showed up just once. This chain links TRBV5-8 with TRBJ1-5; perhaps TRBD1 as D (5 bases). V lost 9 bases, J lost 1 base, and 14 bases lay in between. The germline V gene encodes CDR1 SGHTS and CDR2 YDEGEE. The CDR3 length is 14 residues. In DNA form, the CDR3 reads TGTGCCAACACAAGGGGTGGGAGCAATCAGCCCCAGCATTTT. This gives the protein CANTRGGSNQPQHF.

The chain couples TRBV4-3 to TRBJ2-1; 9 nucleotides agree with TRBD2. The CDR3 contains 15 residues. CDR1 and CDR2 (germline): LGHNA, YSLEER. The ends lost 1 base at V and 8 bases at J; junction bases unmatched: 6. As DNA, the CDR3 is TGCGCCAGCAGCCAAGCCTTAGCGGGAGTACATGAGCAGTTCTTC. Encoded protein: CASSQALAGVHEQFF.

J is TRBJ2-2 and V is TRBV6-2 or TRBV6-3; no clear D. Germline V gene sequence: CDR1 MNHEY, CDR2 SVGEGT. This CDR3 comprises 13 residues. V lost 4 bases and J 1 base, leaving 4 bases between the germline ends. CDR3 in DNA: TGTGCCAGCAGTTCTTGGAACACCGGGGAGCTGTTTTTT. It is translated as CASSSWNTGELFF.

J is TRBJ2-5 and V is TRBV6-2 or TRBV6-3; D is ambiguous. The CDR3 is 16 residues long. Per germline, CDR1 MNHEY and CDR2 SVGEGT. V was clipped by 0 bases and J by 3 bases, with 14 bases between them. CDR3: CASSYSAALVKETQYF. The DNA for the CDR3 is TGTGCCAGCAGTTACTCGGCGGCGCTTGTCAAAGAGACCCAGTACTTC.

This clone is a singleton in its sample. V usage is TRBV4-1 and J usage is TRBJ1-3, with a tentative D call TRBD1 (5 bases). Trimming cost V 1 base and J 2 bases, with 18 bases left between them. This CDR3 contains 18 residues. CDR1 is MGHRA, CDR2 YSYEKL, per germline. For the CDR3, the DNA is TGCGCCAGCAGCCAAGGTACCCCCGGGACTGGGCCTGGAAACACCATATATTTT. This codes for CASSQGTPGTGPGNTIYF.

This chain joins TRBV7-3 and TRBJ2-3; unclear D gene. V lost 5 bases to trimming and J lost 4 bases, with 22 bases between them. The CDR3 length is 17 residues. Germline V gene data show CDR1 as SGHTA and CDR2 as FQGTGA. The CDR3 DNA reads as TGTGCCAGCAGCCTAGACGGCGCATCCGCCCCGGCAGATACGCAGTATTTT. Its protein is CASSLDGASAPADTQYF.

This clone was counted between two and nine times. The genes are TRBV6-2 or TRBV6-3 and TRBJ2-1; 8 bases agree with TRBD2. CDR1 MNHEY and CDR2 SVGEGT come from the germline V gene. The CDR3 contains 15 residues. The junction had 8 bases not matched to a gene; V was cut back by 7 bases and J by 3 bases. CDR3 loop: CASTPRSGGYNEQFF. CDR3 in DNA: TGTGCCAGCACCCCCAGGAGCGGGGGCTACAATGAGCAGTTCTTC.

The V gene is TRBV5-5, the J gene TRBJ2-7; possibly TRBD2 for D (5 bases). This CDR3 has 15 amino acids. The germline V and J ends were trimmed by 0 bases and 2 bases, with 12 bases remaining between them. The germline V gene encodes CDR1 SGHKS and CDR2 YYEKEE (reference sequence). The CDR3: CASSLAAGPAYEQYV. In nucleotides, the CDR3 is TGTGCCAGCAGCTTGGCGGCGGGCCCGGCCTACGAGCAGTACGTC.

The gene calls are TRBV23-1 and TRBJ2-7; D is possibly TRBD1 (6 bases). TRBV23-1 is classed as an ORF, of uncertain function. Trimming removed 2 bases at V and 3 bases at J, with 14 bases between. The CDR3 consists of 15 residues. The CDR3 protein is CASSQTGTISYEQYV. Here the CDR3 DNA reads TGCGCCAGCAGTCAAACCGGGACAATAAGCTACGAGCAGTACGTC.

This chain links TRBV6-5 with TRBJ1-1; D might be TRBD1 (5 bases). Deletions cut 10 bases from V and 6 bases from J, with 15 bases between. Germline CDR1 MNHEY, CDR2 SVGAGI. The CDR3 loop spans 12 amino acids. CDR3 coding DNA: TGTGCCACCTCCCCCCTGACAGCTGAAGCTTTCTTT. Translating it yields CATSPLTAEAFF.

The chain carries TRBV7-2 and TRBJ1-2; 9 bases fit TRBD1. CDR1 is SGHTA, CDR2 FQGNSA, per germline. CDR3 size: 16 residues. The ends lost 2 bases at V and 8 bases at J; junction bases unmatched: 12. The CDR3, as DNA: TGTGCCAGCAGCTTACCCCGGGACAGGGCGCTCGGGGGCTACACCTTC. It codes for CASSLPRDRALGGYTF. Full variable domain (rest looked up from reference TRBV7-2 and TRBJ1-2): GAGVSQSPSNKVTEKGKDVELRCDPISGHTALYWYRQSLGQGLEFLIYFQGNSAPDKSGLPSDRFSAERTGGSVSTLTIQRTQQEDSAVYLCASSLPRDRALGGYTFGSGTRLTVV.

This chain links TRBV4-1 with TRBJ1-2; D uncertain. CDR3 length: 15 residues. Germline V gene sequence: CDR1 MGHRA, CDR2 YSYEKL. The germline V and J ends were trimmed by 4 bases and 1 base, with 13 bases remaining between them. CDR3 in amino acids: CASSPTAGYNYGYTF. The CDR3, as DNA: TGCGCCAGCAGCCCCACGGCGGGATATAACTATGGCTACACCTTC.

Written as DNA, the CDR3 is TGTGCCAGCAGCTTAGCGCCCCAGCGAGGGCAAGAGACCCAGTACTTC. Amino acids: CASSLAPQRGQETQYF. The chain recombines TRBV7-2 with TRBJ2-5; D is possibly TRBD2 (5 bases). This CDR3 is built from 16 residues. V was shortened by 0 bases and J by 2 bases, with 13 bases between the two germline ends. Germline values: CDR1 SGHTA, CDR2 FQGNSA.

The chain couples TRBV9 to TRBJ1-5; D gene uncertain. CDR1 and CDR2 (germline): SGDLS, YYNGEE. Trimming removed 2 bases at V and 2 bases at J, with 8 bases between. The CDR3 spans 14 residues. CDR3 coding DNA: TGTGCCAGCAGCGTGTACGGAGGCAATCAGCCCCAGCATTTT. Translating gives CASSVYGGNQPQHF.

In this sample, this clone turned up a few times. V and J are TRBV4-3 and TRBJ2-7; a possible D gene is TRBD1 (6 bases). Trimming pared 1 base from V and 4 bases from J, leaving 17 bases between. Germline V CDR1 and CDR2: LGHNA, YSLEER. This CDR3 region has 16 residues. This CDR3 is CASSQGTESRWYEQYV. As DNA, the CDR3 is TGCGCCAGCAGCCAAGGGACAGAAAGCCGGTGGTACGAGCAGTACGTC.